The 21 T cell receptor beta chains listed next were all sequenced from one sample in a study of T cell clonality in common variable immunodeficiency. Sequencing used immunoSEQ multiplex PCR; TCRdb keeps in-frame clones, though not all of them. The record shows about 42,000 clones for this sample, with no singletons present. The specimen was peripheral blood mononuclear cells. Receptor source: a person aged 18 to 75 in good health.

This clone was recorded at least ten times. Sequencing ends 3 residues short of the CDR3 end; the germline J gene provides the rest. The rearrangement joins TRBV5-1 to TRBJ2-3, with 7 bases identical to TRBD1. This CDR3 contains 17 residues. CDR1 is SGHRS and CDR2 is YFSETQ in the germline V gene. Trimming removed 3 bases from V and 0 bases from J; junction bases left unmatched: 10. The covered CDR3 bases are TGCGCCAGCAGCTCCTACCACAGGGGCTCTAGCACAGATACG. It encodes CASSSYHRGSSTDT. The complete CDR3 sequence is CASSSYHRGSSTDTQYF.

The sample holds many counts of this clone. The read halts 3 residues ahead of the CDR3 end, with the missing end drawn from the germline J gene. The chain joins TRBV13 to TRBJ2-4; no clear D. This CDR3 is built from 15 residues. The germline V and J ends were trimmed by 2 bases and 0 bases, with 8 bases remaining between them. The germline V gene encodes CDR1 PRHDT and CDR2 FYEKMQ (reference sequence). The CDR3 DNA, read in part, is TGTGCCAGCAGCTTAAATACGCGAGCCAAAAACATT. It translates to CASSLNTRAKNI. The full CDR3 protein is CASSLNTRAKNIQYF.

The table lists this clone with many counts. The CDR3 end falls 3 residues outside the read, so it is completed with the germline J gene. This chain links TRBV20-1 with TRBJ2-3, with 8 bases matching TRBD1. With V trimmed by 1 base and J by 1 base, 4 bases remained unmatched. CDR3 length: 15 amino acids. Germline V CDR1 and CDR2: DFQATT, SNEGSKA (reference sequence). CDR3: CSARVGGQGTDTQYF. CDR3 DNA, as far as it was read: TGCAGTGCTAGAGTGGGGGGACAGGGCACAGATACG.

As regards this clone: The DNA ends 3 residues before the CDR3 does, and the rest of the CDR3 is filled in from the germline J gene. The gene calls are TRBV20-1 and TRBJ2-5; 8 bases match TRBD1. The germline CDR1 and CDR2 sequences are DFQATT and SNEGSKA (reference sequence). Losses at the gene ends were 5 bases for V and 5 bases for J; bases not matched to a gene: 7. CDR3 length equals 13 residues. CDR3: CSARMDRVETQYF. CDR3 bases read: TGCAGTGCTCGAATGGACAGGGTCGAGACC.

This clone was recorded at least ten times. The CDR3 goes on 3 residues after the read ends, and that part is filled in from the germline J gene. The J gene is TRBJ2-1, the V gene TRBV20-1, with D tentatively TRBD1 (5 bases). CDR3 size: 14 residues. Germline loops: CDR1 DFQATT, CDR2 SNEGSKA (reference sequence). With 0 bases removed from V and 7 bases from J, the gap between germline ends came to 13 bases. The CDR3: CSARDLQVINEQFF. The DNA read from the CDR3 is TGCAGTGCTAGAGATCTACAGGTGATAAATGAG.

This clone showed up many times. The CDR3 is cut off 3 residues early in the read; its end comes from the germline J gene. J is TRBJ2-3 and V is TRBV28, with D possibly TRBD2 on 5 matching bases. CDR3 length: 14 amino acids. The germline gives CDR1 MDHEN, CDR2 SYDVKM. V was cut by 1 base and J by 4 bases, with 9 bases left in between. The CDR3 DNA, read in part, is TGTGCCAGCAGTTTATCAACCGGGGCAGATACG. Translation: CASSLSTGADT. The CDR3 in full is CASSLSTGADTQYF.

This clone was counted many times. The CDR3 is cut off 3 residues early in the read; its end comes from the germline J gene. The V call is TRBV12-3 or TRBV12-4, the J call TRBJ2-7, with 9 bases identical to TRBD2. The CDR3 runs 16 residues. The J segment lost 1 base and the V segment lost 2 bases, leaving 6 bases of the junction unmatched. The CDR3 is CASSLSSGTLSYEQYF. The DNA read from the CDR3 is TGTGCCAGCAGTTTATCTAGCGGGACTCTTTCCTACGAG.

This clone was detected ten times or more. The CDR3 is cut off 3 residues early in the read; its end comes from the germline J gene. V and J are TRBV6-2 or TRBV6-3 and TRBJ1-4; 9 bases are shared with TRBD1. Losses at the gene ends were 10 bases for V and 0 bases for J; bases not matched to a gene: 9. In germline, CDR1 is MNHEY, CDR2 SVGEGT. This CDR3 has 16 residues. The CDR3 DNA, read in part, is TGTGCCACCTCGGGAGGACAGGGGACAACTAATGAAAAA. Its translation: CATSGGQGTTNEK. The complete CDR3 protein is CATSGGQGTTNEKLFF.

There are many counts of this clone. The read ends 3 residues before the CDR3 terminus; that terminus is restored from the germline J gene. The chain couples TRBV7-9 to TRBJ2-1; 15 positions agree with TRBD2. The CDR3 is 15 amino acids. The germline CDR1 and CDR2 sequences are SEHNR and FQNEAQ (reference sequence). Trimming took 6 bases from V and 9 from J; bases not matched to a gene: 6. CDR3 bases read: TGTGCCAGCAGTCCACCGGGACTAGCGGGAGGTGAG. Translating it yields CASSPPGLAGGE. The CDR3, in full, reads CASSPPGLAGGEQFF.

This clone was seen repeatedly, ten times or more. The read terminates 3 residues before the CDR3 end, so the remaining end is supplied by the germline J gene. The chain joins TRBV20-1 to TRBJ2-7; 10 bases are a match to TRBD2. CDR1 and CDR2 from the germline V gene are DFQATT and SNEGSKA (reference sequence). The CDR3 sequence is 14 residues long. The V segment lost 6 bases and the J segment 4 bases; nucleotides outside the gene matches: 9. The CDR3 is CSALSSGRGYEQYF. Partial CDR3 DNA: TGCAGTGCGCTTTCTAGCGGGAGAGGATACGAG.

The table lists this clone with many counts. Read sequence stops 3 residues before the CDR3 end, and the germline J gene provides the missing end. V and J are TRBV6-1 and TRBJ2-7; D is unresolved. Germline loops: CDR1 MNHNS, CDR2 SASEGT. Between the trimmed V and J ends, which lost 3 bases and 5 bases, there was a span of 14 bases. The CDR3 loop spans 14 amino acids. Partial CDR3 DNA: TGTGCCAGCAGTGACACGTGGTCAGGAAACGAG. Translated: CASSDTWSGNE. The entire CDR3 sequence reads CASSDTWSGNEQYF.

Points on this clone: The read comes to an end 3 residues before the CDR3 does, leaving the germline J gene to fill in the end. This chain joins TRBV2 and TRBJ1-5, with D unresolved. V was clipped by 7 bases and J by 3 bases, with 10 bases between them. Germline V gene data show CDR1 as SNHLY and CDR2 as FYNNEI. The CDR3 runs 13 residues. CDR3 residues: CASKTQDNQPQHF. The CDR3 bases that were read are TGTGCCAGCAAAACCCAGGACAATCAGCCC.

This clone was seen many times. The junction departs from germline at one end; a sequencing error may be responsible. The read finishes 3 residues shy of the CDR3 end, and the germline J gene is used to complete it. The rearrangement links TRBV4-2 to TRBJ2-3; TRBD2 might be the D (7 bases). The CDR3 runs 15 residues. CDR1 is LGHNA and CDR2 is YNFKEQ in the germline V gene. The CDR3 sequence: CASSEGGRGTDTQYF. Incomplete CDR3 DNA: TGCGCCAGCAGCGAAGGGGGGCGGGGGACAGATACG.

This clone appeared many times. The read halts 3 residues ahead of the CDR3 end, with the missing end drawn from the germline J gene. V usage is TRBV7-8 and J usage is TRBJ2-7; possibly TRBD2 for D (5 bases). The V and J ends lost 2 bases and 3 bases respectively, with 11 bases between them. Germline lookup yields CDR1 SGHVS and CDR2 FQNEAQ. CDR3 length: 14 amino acids. Incomplete CDR3 DNA: TGTGCCAGCAGCTTATCGCCGGGGAACTACGAG. Protein product: CASSLSPGNYE. The whole CDR3 is CASSLSPGNYEQYF.

This clone was recorded many times. The read halts 3 residues ahead of the CDR3 end, with the missing end drawn from the germline J gene. This sequence joins TRBV24-1 and TRBJ2-3, with 7 bases identical to TRBD2. CDR1 and CDR2 (germline): KGHDR, SFDVKD. The V gene end was trimmed by 9 bases and the J gene end by 2 bases; junction bases not matched to a gene: 7. The CDR3 runs 14 residues. The CDR3 DNA, read in part, is TGTGCCACCGGGCGGGGAGGGAACACAGATACG. Translating it yields CATGRGGNTDT. The CDR3 reads in full as CATGRGGNTDTQYF.

This clone was detected ten times or more. Read sequence stops 3 residues before the CDR3 end, and the germline J gene provides the missing end. V is TRBV11-3 and J is TRBJ2-1, with 8 bases fitting TRBD2. From germline, CDR1 is SGHNT and CDR2 YENEEA. CDR3 size: 15 residues. V was pared by 5 bases and J by 0 bases, with 3 bases of the junction left unmatched. The CDR3 DNA, read in part, is TGTGCCAGCAGCCAAAGCGGGAGCTCCTACAATGAG. This translates into CASSQSGSSYNE. The whole CDR3 is CASSQSGSSYNEQFF.

This clone has a count of ten or more. The read gets to within 3 residues of the CDR3 end, and the germline J gene fills in the rest. The chain couples TRBV20-1 to TRBJ2-3; weak D call: TRBD2 (6 bases). This CDR3 comprises 15 residues. CDR1 and CDR2 (germline): DFQATT, SNEGSKA (reference sequence). Trimming took off 2 bases at V and 4 bases at J, with 16 bases between the two ends. The CDR3 DNA, read in part, is TGCAGTGCTAGACGAAAGGACTGGGGGGCAGATACG. It yields the protein CSARRKDWGADT. The full CDR3 reads CSARRKDWGADTQYF.

Notes on this clone: The observed sequence ends 3 residues before the CDR3 terminus, with the missing tail filled in from the germline J gene. The gene calls are TRBV18 and TRBJ1-1, with D unclear. Between the trimmed V and J ends, which lost 5 bases and 4 bases, there was a span of 20 bases. Germline lookup yields CDR1 KGHSH and CDR2 LQKENI. The CDR3 spans 16 residues. The CDR3 loop reads CASSNGRRLSGTEAFF. The sequenced part of the CDR3 DNA is TGTGCCAGCTCAAACGGGCGGCGATTGAGCGGCACTGAA.

This clone was seen at least ten times. From the germline J gene comes the end of the CDR3, since the read stops 3 residues before it. The V and J genes are TRBV28 and TRBJ2-6, with D maybe TRBD2 (6 bases). V lost 4 bases and J lost 3, with 16 bases in between. Germline CDR1 MDHEN, CDR2 SYDVKM. The CDR3 runs to 17 residues. CDR3 loop: CASSYGTGIYGANVLTF. The covered CDR3 bases are TGTGCCAGCAGTTACGGGACTGGGATCTATGGGGCCAACGTC.

Comments on this clone: Since a much larger clone is just one base distant, this may be a read error. Read data end 3 residues before the CDR3 end; the end is taken from the germline J gene. The same CDR3 is also encoded by other DNA sequences in this sample. This chain links TRBV20-1 with TRBJ1-3; possible D gene TRBD1, 6 bases. Germline-derived CDR1 and CDR2 are DFQATT and SNEGSKA (reference sequence). The CDR3 is 17 residues long. The covered CDR3 bases are TGCAGTGCTACTACACCAGGTTCAGGGGCGATGGGAAACACT. It is translated as CSATTPGSGAMGNT. The entire CDR3 protein is CSATTPGSGAMGNTIYF.

This clone was counted at least ten times. The read terminates 3 residues before the CDR3 end, so the remaining end is supplied by the germline J gene. This chain uses TRBV2 with TRBJ2-3; 10 bases are a match to TRBD2. Trimming at V came to 4 bases and at J to 2 bases, leaving 3 bases not matched to a gene. The germline V gene has CDR1 SNHLY and CDR2 FYNNEI. This CDR3 comprises 15 residues. The CDR3: CASSGAGGATDTQYF. The CDR3 DNA, read in part, is TGTGCCAGCAGTGGAGCGGGAGGGGCCACAGATACG.